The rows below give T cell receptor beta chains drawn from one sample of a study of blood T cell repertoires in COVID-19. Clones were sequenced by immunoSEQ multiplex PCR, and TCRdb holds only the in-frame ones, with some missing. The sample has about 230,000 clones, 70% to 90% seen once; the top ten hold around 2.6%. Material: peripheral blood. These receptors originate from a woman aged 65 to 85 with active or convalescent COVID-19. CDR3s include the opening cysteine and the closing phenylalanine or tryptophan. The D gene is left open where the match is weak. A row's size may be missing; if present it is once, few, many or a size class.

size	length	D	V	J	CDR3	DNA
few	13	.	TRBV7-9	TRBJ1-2	CASSLHTNYGYTF	TGTGCCAGCAGCTTACACACAAACTATGGCTACACCTTC
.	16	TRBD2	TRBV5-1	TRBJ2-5	CASSPGTSGSQETQYF	TGCGCCAGCAGCCCAGGGACTAGCGGCTCCCAAGAGACCCAGTACTTC
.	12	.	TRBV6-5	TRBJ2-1	CASSADSGAQFF	TGTGCCAGCAGCGCGGACTCTGGAGCCCAGTTCTTC
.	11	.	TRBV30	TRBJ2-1	CAWSVGRMLFF	TGTGCCTGGAGTGTAGGGAGAATGCTGTTCTTC
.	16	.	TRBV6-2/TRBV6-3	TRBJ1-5	CASTPDRENSNQPQHF	TGTGCCAGCACCCCAGACCGGGAGAATAGCAATCAGCCCCAGCATTTT
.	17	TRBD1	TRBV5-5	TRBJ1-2	CASSLTPTGATNYGYTF	TGTGCCAGCAGCTTGACTCCCACAGGGGCCACTAACTATGGCTACACCTTC
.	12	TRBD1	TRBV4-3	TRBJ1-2	CASSQPGQAYTF	TGCGCCAGCAGCCAACCCGGACAGGCGTACACCTTC
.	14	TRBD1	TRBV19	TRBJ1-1	CASSLTGDSTEAFF	TGTGCCAGTAGCCTGACAGGGGATTCCACTGAAGCTTTCTTT
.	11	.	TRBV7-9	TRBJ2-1	CASTPLYEQFF	TGTGCCAGCACCCCGTTATATGAGCAGTTCTTC
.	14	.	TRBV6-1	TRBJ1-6	CASSEDSTNSPLHF	TGTGCCAGCAGTGAAGACAGCACTAATTCACCCCTCCACTTT
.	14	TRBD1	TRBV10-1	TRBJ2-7	CASSLGQGSYEQYF	TGCGCCAGCAGTCTGGGACAGGGATCCTACGAGCAGTACTTC
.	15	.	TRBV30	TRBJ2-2	CAWTSPQGYTGELFF	TGTGCCTGGACCTCGCCGCAGGGTTACACCGGGGAGCTGTTTTTT
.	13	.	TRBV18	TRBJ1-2	CASLIGAYYGYTF	TGTGCCAGCTTGATAGGGGCCTACTATGGCTACACCTTC
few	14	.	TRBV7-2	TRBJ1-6	CASSRDTHYSPLHF	TGTGCCAGCAGCCGGGACACCCATTATTCACCCCTCCACTTT
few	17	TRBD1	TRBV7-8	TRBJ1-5	CASSSRTGDPSNQPQHF	TGTGCCAGCAGCTCGCGGACAGGGGACCCAAGCAATCAGCCCCAGCATTTT
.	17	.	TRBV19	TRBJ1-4	CASKRGWTFATNEKLFF	TGTGCCAGTAAACGGGGATGGACGTTTGCAACTAATGAAAAACTGTTTTTT
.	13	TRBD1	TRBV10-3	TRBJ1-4	CATTGGASEKLFF	TGTGCCACCACAGGGGGCGCTTCCGAAAAACTGTTTTTT
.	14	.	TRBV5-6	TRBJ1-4	CASSWIGGDEKLFF	TGTGCCAGCAGCTGGATTGGGGGGGATGAAAAACTGTTTTTT
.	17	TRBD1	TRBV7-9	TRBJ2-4	CASSFTGTGLAKNIQYF	TGTGCCAGCAGCTTTACCGGGACAGGACTAGCCAAAAACATTCAGTACTTC
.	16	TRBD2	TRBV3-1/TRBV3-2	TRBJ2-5	CASSQGTSGPQETQYF	TGTGCCAGCAGCCAAGGGACTAGCGGGCCCCAAGAGACCCAGTACTTC
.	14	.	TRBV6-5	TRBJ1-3	CASRNSVSGNTIYF	TGTGCCAGCAGAAACTCGGTATCTGGAAACACCATATATTTT
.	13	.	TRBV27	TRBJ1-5	CASSLRGNQPQHF	TGTGCCAGCAGCCTCCGAGGCAATCAGCCCCAGCATTTT